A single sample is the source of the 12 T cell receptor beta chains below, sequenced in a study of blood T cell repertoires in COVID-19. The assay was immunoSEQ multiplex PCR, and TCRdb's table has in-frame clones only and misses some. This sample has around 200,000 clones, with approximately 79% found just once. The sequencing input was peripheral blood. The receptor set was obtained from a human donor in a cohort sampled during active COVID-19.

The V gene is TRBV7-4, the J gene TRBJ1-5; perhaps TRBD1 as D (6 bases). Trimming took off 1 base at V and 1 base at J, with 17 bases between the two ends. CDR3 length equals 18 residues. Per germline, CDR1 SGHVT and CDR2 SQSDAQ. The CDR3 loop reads CASSLGITGNESNQPQHF. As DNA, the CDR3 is TGTGCCAGCAGCTTAGGCATTACAGGGAACGAGAGCAATCAGCCCCAGCATTTT. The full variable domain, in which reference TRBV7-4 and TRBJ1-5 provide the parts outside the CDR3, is GAGVSQSPRYKVAKRGRDVALRCDSISGHVTLYWYRQTLGQGSEVLTYSQSDAQRDKSGRPSGRFSAERPERSVSTLKIQRTEQGDSAVYLCASSLGITGNESNQPQHFGDGTRLSIL.

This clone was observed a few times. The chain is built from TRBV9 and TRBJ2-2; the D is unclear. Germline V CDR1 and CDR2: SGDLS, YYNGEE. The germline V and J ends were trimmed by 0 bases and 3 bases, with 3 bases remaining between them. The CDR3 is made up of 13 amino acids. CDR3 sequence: CASSVGHTGELFF. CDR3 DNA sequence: TGTGCCAGCAGCGTAGGGCACACCGGGGAGCTGTTTTTT. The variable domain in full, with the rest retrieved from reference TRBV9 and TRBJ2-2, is DSGVTQTPKHLITATGQRVTLRCSPRSGDLSVYWYQQSLDQGLQFLIQYYNGEERAKGNILERFSAQQFPDLHSELNLSSLELGDSALYFCASSVGHTGELFFGEGSRLTVL.

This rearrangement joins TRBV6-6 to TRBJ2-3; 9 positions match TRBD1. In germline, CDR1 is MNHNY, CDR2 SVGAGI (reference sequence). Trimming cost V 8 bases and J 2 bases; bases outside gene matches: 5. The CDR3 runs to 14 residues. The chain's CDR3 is CASFRDRATDTQYF. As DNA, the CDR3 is TGTGCCAGCTTTCGGGACAGGGCCACAGATACGCAGTATTTT.

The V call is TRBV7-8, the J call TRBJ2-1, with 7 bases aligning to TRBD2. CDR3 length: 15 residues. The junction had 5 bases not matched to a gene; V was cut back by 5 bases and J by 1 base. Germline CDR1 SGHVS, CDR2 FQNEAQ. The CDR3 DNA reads TGTGCCAGCAGCCTCACTAGCGTTTCCTACAATGAGCAGTTCTTC. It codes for CASSLTSVSYNEQFF.

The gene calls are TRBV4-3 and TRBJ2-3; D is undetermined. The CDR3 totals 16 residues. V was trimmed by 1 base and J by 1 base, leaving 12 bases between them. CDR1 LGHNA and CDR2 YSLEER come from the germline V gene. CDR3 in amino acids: CASSQAGRLGTDTQYF. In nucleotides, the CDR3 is TGCGCCAGCAGCCAAGCAGGTAGGCTTGGCACAGATACGCAGTATTTT.

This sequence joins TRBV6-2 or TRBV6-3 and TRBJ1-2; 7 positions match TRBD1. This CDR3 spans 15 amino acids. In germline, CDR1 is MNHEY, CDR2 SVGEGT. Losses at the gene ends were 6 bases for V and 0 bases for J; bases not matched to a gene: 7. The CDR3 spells CASSGTGTANYGYTF. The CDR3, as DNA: TGTGCCAGCAGCGGAACCGGGACAGCTAACTATGGCTACACCTTC.

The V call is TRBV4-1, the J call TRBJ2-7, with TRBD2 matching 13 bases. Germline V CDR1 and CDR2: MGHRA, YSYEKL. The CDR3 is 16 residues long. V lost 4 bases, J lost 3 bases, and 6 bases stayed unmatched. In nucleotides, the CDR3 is TGCGCCAGCAGCCGAGCCGGGACTAGCGGGAACTACGAGCAGTACTTC. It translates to CASSRAGTSGNYEQYF.

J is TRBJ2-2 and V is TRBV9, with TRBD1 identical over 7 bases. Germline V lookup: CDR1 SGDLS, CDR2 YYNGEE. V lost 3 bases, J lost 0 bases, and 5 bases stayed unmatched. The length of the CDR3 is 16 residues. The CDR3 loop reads CASSAQGTANTGELFF. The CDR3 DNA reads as TGTGCCAGCAGCGCCCAAGGGACAGCGAACACCGGGGAGCTGTTTTTT.

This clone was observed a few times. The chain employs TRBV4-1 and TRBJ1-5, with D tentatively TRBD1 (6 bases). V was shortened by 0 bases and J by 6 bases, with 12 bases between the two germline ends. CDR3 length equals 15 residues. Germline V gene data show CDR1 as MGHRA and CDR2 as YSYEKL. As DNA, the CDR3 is TGCGCCAGCAGCCAAGATAGCCGAGGGGGTCAGCCCCAGCATTTT. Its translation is CASSQDSRGGQPQHF.

The CDR3 region is CAWTSTGINEKLFF. The CDR3 nucleotides are TGTGCCTGGACCTCGACAGGGATAAATGAAAAACTGTTTTTT. The V call is TRBV30, the J call TRBJ1-4, with TRBD1 matching over 7 bases. Germline trimming cut 4 bases from V and 5 bases from J; bases unmatched to any gene: 7. Per germline, CDR1 GTSNPN and CDR2 SVGIG (reference sequence). The CDR3 length is 14 residues.

The CDR3 coding sequence is TGCAGTGGGGGAGCAGAGACCCAGTACTTC. This sequence encodes CSGGAETQYF. The J gene is TRBJ2-5, the V gene TRBV20-1; a possible D gene is TRBD2 (5 bases). V lost 7 bases to trimming and J lost 4 bases, with 7 bases between them. The CDR3 is made up of 10 amino acids. In germline, CDR1 is DFQATT, CDR2 SNEGSKA (reference sequence).

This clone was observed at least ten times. In DNA, the CDR3 is TGTGCCAGCAGCCTCGGGACAGGGGGCGCGTCCTACGAGCAGTACTTC. Its translation: CASSLGTGGASYEQYF. This rearrangement joins TRBV3-1 (or the pseudogene TRBV3-2) to TRBJ2-7, with 12 nucleotides matching TRBD1. The germline gives CDR1 LGHDT, CDR2 YNNKEL (reference sequence). CDR3 size: 16 residues. V lost 4 bases, J lost 1 base, and 5 bases stayed unmatched.